The clone carrying this T cell receptor beta chain was recorded only once. The study recruited people aged about 18 to 90 years across around 24 US areas. These data are taken from a study of blood T cell repertoires in COVID-19. The wider study: Acute and convalescent COVID-19 samples came from the United States, Italy and Spain.

The CDR3 totals 15 residues. Germline trimming cut 5 bases from V and 5 bases from J; bases unmatched to any gene: 6. Germline-derived CDR1 and CDR2 are SNHLY and FYNNEI. In the original workflow: Amplification of reference gene primers provided the estimated nucleated cell counts. Profiling relied on immunoSEQ multiplex PCR, and the TCRdb table lists in-frame clones only, not all of them. For V, J and clone size, that table is used; D and trimming come from the DNA. The profile shows around 160,000 clones, less than 90% of them singletons. This TCR was sampled from a woman aged 50 to 60 who had been exposed to COVID-19. The chain combines TRBV2 with TRBJ2-5; 12 positions agree with TRBD1. Sequences were obtained from PBMCs or T cells enriched from blood (not recorded which). CDR3 loop: CASSPWDRGLETQYF. In nucleotides, the CDR3 is TGTGCCAGCAGTCCCTGGGACAGGGGGCTGGAGACCCAGTACTTC.